This T cell receptor beta chain was found in a study of glioma-infiltrating T cells. TCR alpha and beta CDR3 regions were amplified from RNA using iRepertoire nested multiplex PCR. Each CDR3 protein gets one entry after TCRdb re-called the multiplex PCR reads with MiXCR. The table includes around 180,000 distinct CDR3 sequences, around 42% detected once. Notes on this clonotype: At one of its ends the junction is not consistent with the germline gene, which may arise from a read error.

The CDR3 is made up of 15 amino acids. CDR1 and CDR2 (germline): LGHNA, YNFKEQ. The chain carries TRBV4-2 and TRBJ2-7; 11 nucleotides line up with TRBD2. This sequence originates from a human donor with low-grade glioma or glioblastoma, undergoing nonglioma brain surgery, or in good health (not recorded which). What was sequenced was glioma tissue, nonneoplastic brain tissue, or PBMCs (not recorded which). This CDR3 is CASSPRVAGGYGQYF. CDR3 bases: TGTGCCAGCAGCCCCCGGGTAGCGGGAGGGTACGGGCAGTACTTC.